This T cell receptor (beta chain) was captured in a study of T cell repertoires and HLA-DP antigens. About the study: In vitro CD4+ alloreactivity was against HeLa-presented HLA-DP. Study results and caveats: Sorted CD137+ clonality was about 0.36 for both alloantigens, versus approximately 0.04 pre-culture.

This clone was counted between two and nine times. Its matching antigen is unknown. Amplification used primers for 54 TRBV and 13 TRBJ segments. Only in-frame clones appear in the TCRdb table, and some are missing; sequencing was by immunoSEQ multiplex PCR. This sample has over 60,000 clones, with just under 80% found just once. This TCR came from a man aged 55 to 70 in good health and CMV-seronegative. The sequenced material came from CD4+ T cells from PBMCs.

CDR3 nucleotide sequence: TGTGCCAGCAGCCCCTCAGGGCCGATCATAAAAAACTATGGCTACACCTTC. It encodes CASSPSGPIIKNYGYTF. The rearrangement links TRBV5-4 to TRBJ1-2, with D possibly matching TRBD1 (5 bases). In germline, CDR1 is SGHNT, CDR2 YYREEE (reference sequence). V was trimmed by 4 bases and J by 2 bases, leaving 21 bases between them. The CDR3 covers 17 residues. The full variable domain, in which reference TRBV5-4 and TRBJ1-2 provide the parts outside the CDR3, is ETGVTQSPTHLIKTRGQQVTLRCSSQSGHNTVSWYQQALGQGPQFIFQYYREEENGRGNFPPRFSGLQFPNYSSELNVNALELDDSALYLCASSPSGPIIKNYGYTFGSGTRLTVV.